One and the same sample provided the 28 T cell receptor beta chains below, sequenced in a study of blood T cell repertoires in COVID-19. TCRdb's table, derived via immunoSEQ multiplex PCR, lists solely in-frame clones and lacks some. The table shows roughly 200,000 clones, with just over 85% occurring only once. Sequences were obtained from peripheral blood. These receptors all come from a man aged 18 to 30 with active or convalescent COVID-19.

This clone was found once. V gene TRBV11-2 combines with J gene TRBJ2-1, with 12 nucleotides matching TRBD2. The CDR3 covers 15 residues. CDR1 is SGHAT, CDR2 FQNNGV, per germline. V shed 5 bases and J 8 bases; nucleotides not matched to a gene: 7. Here the CDR3 reads CASSPTSGRVDEQFF. Written as DNA, the CDR3 is TGTGCCAGCAGCCCGACTAGCGGGAGAGTGGATGAGCAGTTCTTC.

The rearrangement joins TRBV5-4 to TRBJ2-6, with 16 bases fitting TRBD2. J was trimmed by 4 bases and V by 4 bases; bases with no gene match: 8. The CDR3 contains 19 residues. Germline loops: CDR1 SGHNT, CDR2 YYREEE (reference sequence). The CDR3 bases are TGTGCCAGCAGCGGAGGGACTAGCGGGAGGGTAACGGGGGCCAACGTCCTGACTTTC. Protein sequence: CASSGGTSGRVTGANVLTF.

V is TRBV28 and J is TRBJ2-1; weak D call: TRBD2 (6 bases). The CDR3 has 12 residues. V was pared by 3 bases and J by 9 bases, with 9 bases between. Germline CDR1 MDHEN, CDR2 SYDVKM. Written as DNA, the CDR3 is TGTGCCAGCAGTTTGACTAGTAGTGAGCAGTTCTTC. As protein: CASSLTSSEQFF. The full variable domain, completed using reference TRBV28 and TRBJ2-1, is DVKVTQSSRYLVKRTGEKVFLECVQDMDHENMFWYRQDPGLGLRLIYFSYDVKMKEKGDIPEGYSVSREKKERFSLILESASTNQTSMYLCASSLTSSEQFFGPGTRLTVL.

The chain links TRBV7-6 to TRBJ1-2; no firm D call. Per the germline V gene, CDR1 is SGHVS and CDR2 is FNYEAQ. The CDR3 runs 13 residues. Trimming took 4 bases from V and 2 from J, leaving 8 bases between them. The chain's CDR3 is CASSSVANYGYTF. As DNA, the CDR3 is TGTGCCAGCAGCTCGGTTGCCAACTATGGCTACACCTTC.

This chain links TRBV27 with TRBJ2-1; a possible D gene is TRBD1 (5 bases). With 4 bases removed from V and 0 bases from J, the gap between germline ends came to 13 bases. Per germline, CDR1 MNHEY and CDR2 SMNVEV (reference sequence). The CDR3 runs 16 residues. The CDR3 spells CASSYGQWGSYNEQFF. Written as DNA, the CDR3 is TGTGCCAGCAGTTACGGACAATGGGGCTCCTACAATGAGCAGTTCTTC.

This chain links TRBV27 with TRBJ2-2, with TRBD2 identical over 7 bases. V lost 1 base to trimming and J lost 6 bases; unmatched junction nucleotides: 11. The germline V gene encodes CDR1 MNHEY and CDR2 SMNVEV (reference sequence). The CDR3 has 17 amino acids. The chain's CDR3 is CASSLYVGGPGAGELFF. The DNA of the CDR3 is TGTGCCAGCAGTTTATATGTGGGAGGGCCCGGGGCCGGGGAGCTGTTTTTT.

The J gene is TRBJ2-2, the V gene TRBV7-9, with 14 bases aligning to TRBD2. J gave up 6 bases and V 4 bases, and 10 bases lay outside the gene matches. Germline CDR1 reads SEHNR; CDR2 reads FQNEAQ (reference sequence). The CDR3 runs 18 residues. The CDR3 loop reads CASSSIRLAGGQAGELFF. For the CDR3, the DNA is TGTGCCAGCAGCTCTATTCGACTAGCGGGAGGGCAGGCCGGGGAGCTGTTTTTT.

This chain joins TRBV28 and TRBJ1-2; 9 bases are shared with TRBD1. This CDR3 is 15 amino acids long. The V and J ends lost 4 bases and 4 bases, in that order; junction bases with no gene match: 7. Germline V gene sequence: CDR1 MDHEN, CDR2 SYDVKM. CDR3 bases: TGTGCCAGCAGTTCTGTGGGACAGGGATTCTATGGCTACACCTTC. Protein: CASSSVGQGFYGYTF.

This chain links TRBV28 with TRBJ1-1; weak D call: TRBD1 (6 bases). CDR1 MDHEN and CDR2 SYDVKM come from the germline V gene. The CDR3 is 14 residues long. Trimming cost V 2 bases and J 5 bases, with 12 bases left between them. The CDR3 DNA reads TGTGCCAGCAGTTTACAGGGAGGGGGGACTGAAGCTTTCTTT. Its protein product is CASSLQGGGTEAFF.

The V gene is TRBV4-2, the J gene TRBJ1-1; 9 bases align to TRBD1. Looked up from germline, CDR1 is LGHNA and CDR2 is YNFKEQ. Trimming took 5 bases from V and 1 from J; bases not matched to a gene: 5. The CDR3 has 15 amino acids. The CDR3 here is CASSGTGSWNTEAFF. The CDR3 nucleotides read TGTGCCAGCAGCGGGACAGGGAGTTGGAACACTGAAGCTTTCTTT.

In regard to this clone: This may stem from a read error, because a much larger clone lies one nucleotide away. Distinct nucleotide sequences in the sample also encode this CDR3. V is TRBV6-5 and J is TRBJ1-1; 11 nucleotides align to TRBD1. Germline assignment: CDR1 MNHEY and CDR2 SVGAGI. CDR3 length equals 14 residues. CDR3 nucleotides: TGTGCTAGCAGTCAGGGACAGGGGGAAACTGAAGCTTTCTTT. Its translation: CASSQGQGETEAFF.

The sample holds a few counts of this clone. The genes are TRBV11-2 and TRBJ2-5, with D possibly matching TRBD2 (6 bases). The CDR3 contains 17 residues. The V end lost 5 bases, the J end lost 5 bases, and 24 bases lay between the germline ends. Germline assignment: CDR1 SGHAT and CDR2 FQNNGV. CDR3 nucleotides: TGTGCCAGCAGCCCATATAGGGGACTCCCCAGAGGGGAGACCCAGTACTTC. Translation gives CASSPYRGLPRGETQYF.

The chain carries TRBV4-3 and TRBJ2-5; 9 bases match TRBD1. Germline loops: CDR1 LGHNA, CDR2 YSLEER. The CDR3 has 17 amino acids. V was pared by 2 bases and J by 0 bases, with 7 bases of the junction left unmatched. The CDR3 loop reads CASSQQTGGVYQETQYF. CDR3 nucleotides: TGCGCCAGCAGCCAACAGACAGGGGGTGTCTACCAAGAGACCCAGTACTTC.

The V call is TRBV5-1, the J call TRBJ2-1; 11 bases map to TRBD2. Germline values: CDR1 SGHRS, CDR2 YFSETQ. V dropped 4 bases and J dropped 4; count of bases not matched to a gene: 7. The CDR3 contains 16 residues. The CDR3 DNA follows: TGCGCCAGCAGCCTCGCACTAGCGGGGGCATACAATGAGCAGTTCTTC. This gives the protein CASSLALAGAYNEQFF.

The chain links TRBV28 to TRBJ2-7; 9 positions agree with TRBD2. Germline trimming cut 4 bases from V and 7 bases from J; bases unmatched to any gene: 11. Looked up from germline, CDR1 is MDHEN and CDR2 is SYDVKM. The CDR3 has 15 amino acids. The CDR3 region is CASSSRASGTQEQYF. The CDR3 nucleotides are TGTGCCAGCAGTTCCAGGGCTAGCGGGACACAAGAGCAGTACTTC.

The rearrangement links TRBV28 to TRBJ2-4, with a possible D match to TRBD2 (6 bases). The CDR3 is 13 residues long. Trimming removed 6 bases at V and 2 bases at J, with 8 bases between. Germline-derived CDR1 and CDR2 are MDHEN and SYDVKM. The chain's CDR3 is CASRRGSKNIQYF. For the CDR3, the DNA is TGTGCCAGCAGGCGGGGCTCCAAAAACATTCAGTACTTC.

In this sample, this clone turned up once. The V and J genes are TRBV21-1 and TRBJ1-5; the table's D call, TRBD1, was not checked against the DNA. TRBV21-1 is a known pseudogene. This CDR3 contains 16 residues. The CDR3 region is CASSPRGPGQTPLGHF. CDR3 nucleotide sequence: TGTGCCAGCAGTCCAAGGGGCCCGGGACAGACTCCCCTAGGGCATTTT.

This chain connects TRBV28 to TRBJ2-7, with D unresolved. Germline V lookup: CDR1 MDHEN, CDR2 SYDVKM. CDR3 length: 12 residues. V was pared by 10 bases and J by 5 bases, with 15 bases between. The DNA for the CDR3 is TGTGCCACCACCCCCTGGGCCGACGAGCAGTACTTC. Its protein is CATTPWADEQYF.

The V and J genes are TRBV5-6 and TRBJ2-5, with 11 positions matching TRBD2. Germline loops: CDR1 SGHDT, CDR2 YYEEEE. This CDR3 contains 15 residues. V shed 4 bases, J shed 2 bases, and the junction held 4 bases outside the gene matches. In nucleotides, the CDR3 is TGTGCCAGCAGCCTGAGACTAGCGGGACAAGAGACCCAGTACTTC. Its protein is CASSLRLAGQETQYF.

About this clone itself: At one of its ends the junction is not consistent with the germline gene, which may arise from a read error. This chain connects TRBV4-2 to TRBJ2-7, with a possible D match to TRBD2 (5 bases). This CDR3 is built from 13 residues. Germline loops: CDR1 LGHNA, CDR2 YNFKEQ. CDR3 residues: CASSQNPGESLNF. The CDR3 DNA sequence: TGTGCCAGCAGCCAAAATCCTGGGGAGTCTTTGAACTTC.

This clone was recorded only once. This chain connects TRBV11-2 to TRBJ2-1; possible D gene TRBD2, 5 bases. Germline CDR1 reads SGHAT; CDR2 reads FQNNGV. The CDR3 covers 15 residues. The V end lost 5 bases, the J end lost 0 bases, and 11 bases lay between the germline ends. Written as DNA, the CDR3 is TGTGCCAGCAGCATTTACACTAGCTCCTACAATGAGCAGTTCTTC. Protein product: CASSIYTSSYNEQFF.

The CDR3 reads CASSGRLAGGFSTSYEQYF. The CDR3 nucleotides are TGTGCCAGCAGTGGCCGACTAGCGGGAGGCTTCAGTACTTCCTACGAGCAGTACTTC. The chain has TRBV6-1 and TRBJ2-7, with 13 bases identical to TRBD2. CDR1 and CDR2 from the germline V gene are MNHNS and SASEGT. The junction had 13 bases not matched to a gene; V was cut back by 4 bases and J by 1 base. The CDR3 has 19 residues.

This chain uses TRBV11-2 with TRBJ1-4; D gene unclear. V lost 5 bases and J 6 bases, leaving 13 bases between the germline ends. Germline V lookup: CDR1 SGHAT, CDR2 FQNNGV. The CDR3 runs 14 residues. The CDR3 DNA sequence: TGTGCCAGCAGCGAACCGAGCCTTTATGAAAAACTGTTTTTT. Amino acid sequence: CASSEPSLYEKLFF.

The V and J genes are TRBV29-1 and TRBJ2-7; 8 bases agree with TRBD2. CDR3 length: 13 residues. In germline, CDR1 is SQVTM, CDR2 ANQGSEA. Losses at the gene ends were 5 bases for V and 4 bases for J; bases not matched to a gene: 7. The CDR3 here is CSVQSSGGYEQYF. CDR3 nucleotides: TGCAGCGTTCAGTCCAGCGGGGGATACGAGCAGTACTTC.

The J gene is TRBJ2-1, the V gene TRBV11-3, with D possibly matching TRBD2 (7 bases). The CDR3 is 16 residues long. From germline, CDR1 is SGHNT and CDR2 YENEEA. Trimming cost V 5 bases and J 0 bases, with 14 bases left between them. This chain's CDR3 is CASSGGGESSYNEQFF. The DNA of the CDR3 is TGTGCCAGCAGCGGAGGGGGGGAGAGCTCCTACAATGAGCAGTTCTTC. The full variable domain, its missing parts supplied by reference TRBV11-3 and TRBJ2-1, is EAGVVQSPRYKIIEKKQPVAFWCNPISGHNTLYWYLQNLGQGPELLIRYENEEAVDDSQLPKDRFSAERLKGVDSTLKIQPAELGDSAVYLCASSGGGESSYNEQFFGPGTRLTVL.

The CDR3 DNA follows: TGTGCCAGCAGTGCGGGATTCGACACTGAAGCTTTCTTT. Its translation: CASSAGFDTEAFF. This chain uses TRBV6-4 with TRBJ1-1; D is undetermined. Germline values: CDR1 MRHNA, CDR2 SNTAGT. The CDR3 sequence is 13 residues long. Between the trimmed V and J ends, which lost 4 bases and 3 bases, there was a span of 9 bases.

The CDR3, as DNA: TGTGCCAGCAGTGATTTTCGGGGGTCCTATCAGCCCCAGCATTTT. The encoded protein is CASSDFRGSYQPQHF. This chain links TRBV2 with TRBJ1-5; a weak D match, TRBD1 (5 bases). Germline V CDR1 and CDR2: SNHLY, FYNNEI. V shed 3 bases and J shed 5 bases, with 14 bases lying between them. The CDR3 consists of 15 residues.

The gene calls are TRBV30 and TRBJ1-2; D might be TRBD1 (5 bases). The CDR3 totals 15 residues. From germline, CDR1 is GTSNPN and CDR2 SVGIG (reference sequence). Trimming pared 2 bases from V and 4 bases from J, leaving 17 bases between. In DNA, the CDR3 is TGTGCCTGGAGTCCAGGGAACCCGGGCGTCTATGGCTACACCTTC. Its translation is CAWSPGNPGVYGYTF. The variable domain in full, completed from reference TRBV30 and TRBJ1-2, reads SQTIHQWPATLVQPVGSPLSLECTVEGTSNPNLYWYRQAAGRGLQLLFYSVGIGQISSEVPQNLSASRPQDRQFILSSKKLLLSDSGFYLCAWSPGNPGVYGYTFGSGTRLTVV.